A selection of T cell receptor beta chains follows, all from one sample in a study of control samples from healthy donors and cancer patients. The protocol was immunoSEQ multiplex PCR, while the TCRdb copy is restricted to in-frame clones and leaves out a portion. The profile covers 150,000 to 200,000 clones, with around 91% appearing a single time and approximately 1.5% taken by the ten largest. Material: blood. The receptor set was obtained from a woman aged 30 to 39 in good health. Both conserved end residues are part of each CDR3. D genes are given only for firm matches. The size field is filled for only some rows; it gives once, few, many or a size class.

v_gene	abundance	j_gene	d_gene	CDR3aa	CDR3nt
TRBV18	NA	TRBJ2-7	NA	CASSPRRGGSYEQYF	TGTGCCAGCTCACCACGTCGTGGAGGGTCCTACGAGCAGTACTTC
TRBV28	NA	TRBJ1-5	NA	CASSSTNQPQHF	TGTGCCAGCAGTAGTACAAATCAGCCCCAGCATTTT
TRBV6-5	NA	TRBJ1-5	NA	CASSGTRYNQPQHF	TGTGCCAGCAGCGGCACTCGATACAATCAGCCCCAGCATTTT
TRBV7-9	few	TRBJ1-6	NA	CASSAQGKVNSPLHF	TGTGCCAGCAGCGCACAGGGAAAGGTTAATTCACCCCTCCACTTT
TRBV7-2	NA	TRBJ1-1	NA	CASSLQETEAFF	TGTGCCAGCAGCTTACAAGAGACTGAAGCTTTCTTT
TRBV6-2/TRBV6-3	NA	TRBJ1-2	TRBD1	CASSYSGTAYGYTF	TGTGCCAGCAGTTACTCCGGGACAGCCTATGGCTACACCTTC
TRBV7-3	NA	TRBJ1-1	TRBD1	CASSFAGGGDTEAFF	TGTGCCAGCAGCTTCGCAGGGGGTGGTGACACTGAAGCTTTCTTT
TRBV19	NA	TRBJ1-4	NA	CASSRGQSNEKLFF	TGTGCCAGTAGTAGGGGGCAGAGTAATGAAAAACTGTTTTTT
TRBV6-5	once	TRBJ1-1	TRBD1	CASSPRQGPEAFF	TGTGCCAGCAGTCCACGACAGGGTCCTGAAGCTTTCTTT
TRBV19	NA	TRBJ1-2	TRBD1	CASGRGPNYGYTF	TGTGCCAGTGGTAGGGGGCCCAACTATGGCTACACCTTC
TRBV25-1	few	TRBJ2-7	TRBD1	CASSEFQGAAEQYF	TGTGCCAGCAGTGAATTTCAGGGGGCGGCCGAGCAGTACTTC
TRBV7-3	NA	TRBJ2-1	TRBD2	CASSPRTSGGRNEQFF	TGTGCCAGCAGCCCACGGACTAGCGGGGGCCGTAATGAGCAGTTCTTC
TRBV21-1	NA	TRBJ1-5	NA	CASSWTDFLPQHF	TGTGCCAGCAGCTGGACGGACTTTTTGCCCCAGCATTTT
TRBV4-3	NA	TRBJ1-6	TRBD1	CASSQDDRGHSPLHF	TGCGCCAGCAGCCAAGACGACAGGGGGCATTCACCCCTCCACTTT
TRBV29-1	NA	TRBJ2-3	TRBD2	CSVEGGGTDTQYF	TGCAGCGTTGAAGGCGGGGGGACAGATACGCAGTATTTT
TRBV2	NA	TRBJ1-5	NA	CASGAGVNQPQHF	TGTGCCAGCGGGGCAGGGGTCAATCAGCCCCAGCATTTT
TRBV14	NA	TRBJ1-1	TRBD1	CASSLGQGATEAFF	TGTGCCAGCAGCCTGGGACAGGGGGCTACTGAAGCTTTCTTT
TRBV23-1	NA	TRBJ1-2	NA	CASSQSARAFVTWGYTF	TGCGCCAGCAGTCAATCGGCCAGGGCATTTGTCACGTGGGGCTACACCTTC
TRBV6-4	NA	TRBJ2-3	NA	CASSDRATDTQYF	TGTGCCAGCAGTGACAGGGCAACAGATACGCAGTATTTT
TRBV2	NA	TRBJ2-3	NA	CASRQGSDTQYF	TGTGCCAGCAGACAGGGCTCAGATACGCAGTATTTT
TRBV28	few	TRBJ1-2	TRBD1	CASSRQGANYGYTF	TGTGCCAGCAGTAGACAGGGGGCGAACTATGGCTACACCTTC
TRBV19	NA	TRBJ2-3	TRBD2	CASSLLAGGPIDTQYF	TGTGCCAGTAGTTTACTAGCGGGAGGGCCGATAGATACGCAGTATTTT
TRBV29-1	NA	TRBJ2-3	NA	CSVDARTDTQYF	TGCAGCGTTGATGCTCGCACAGATACGCAGTATTTT
TRBV27	NA	TRBJ1-1	NA	CASSLTTSRTEAFF	TGTGCCAGCAGCCTAACAACTAGTCGGACTGAAGCTTTCTTT
TRBV6-5	NA	TRBJ2-2	NA	CASSYSGTMNTGELFF	TGTGCCAGCAGTTACTCCGGGACAATGAACACCGGGGAGCTGTTTTTT
TRBV6-4	few	TRBJ2-3	TRBD2	CASSEGTSGTDTQYF	TGTGCCAGCAGTGAAGGGACTAGCGGCACAGATACGCAGTATTTT
TRBV11-2	NA	TRBJ2-3	TRBD1	CASSLGQSTDTQYF	TGTGCCAGCAGCTTGGGACAGAGCACAGATACGCAGTATTTT
TRBV7-9	NA	TRBJ1-4	NA	CASSLRGREKLFF	TGTGCCAGCAGCTTAAGGGGACGGGAAAAACTGTTTTTT
TRBV2	few	TRBJ1-2	TRBD1	CASSIEQGADGYTF	TGTGCCAGCAGTATCGAACAGGGGGCAGATGGCTACACCTTC
TRBV5-1	NA	TRBJ1-1	TRBD1	CASSWGTGRTEAFF	TGCGCCAGCAGCTGGGGGACAGGGCGTACTGAAGCTTTCTTT
TRBV6-4	NA	TRBJ2-6	NA	CASSDGVSGANVLTF	TGTGCCAGCAGTGACGGGGTCTCTGGGGCCAACGTCCTGACTTTC
TRBV19	NA	TRBJ2-1	TRBD2	CASSTTHSGSSYNEQFF	TGTGCCAGTAGTACGACCCATAGCGGGAGCTCCTACAATGAGCAGTTCTTC
TRBV6-6	NA	TRBJ2-7	TRBD1	CASRPTGGYEQYF	TGTGCCAGCAGGCCCACAGGGGGGTACGAGCAGTACTTC
TRBV6-6	NA	TRBJ2-5	NA	CASSYLAWETQYF	TGTGCCAGCAGTTACCTAGCATGGGAGACCCAGTACTTC
TRBV7-3	NA	TRBJ2-3	TRBD2	CASSLTPGLAGGIIDTQYF	TGTGCCAGCAGCTTAACCCCGGGACTAGCGGGAGGCATAATAGATACGCAGTATTTT
TRBV18	NA	TRBJ1-2	NA	CASSPSGGDYGYTF	TGTGCCAGCTCACCATCGGGGGGGGACTATGGCTACACCTTC
TRBV28	NA	TRBJ1-1	NA	CASIGNTEAFF	TGTGCCAGCATAGGGAACACTGAAGCTTTCTTT
TRBV6-5	NA	TRBJ1-6	NA	CASSYERGSPLHF	TGTGCCAGCAGTTACGAAAGGGGATCACCCCTCCACTTT
TRBV9	NA	TRBJ2-3	TRBD1	CASSVERAGGGTDTQYF	TGTGCCAGCAGCGTAGAAAGGGCAGGGGGCGGCACAGATACGCAGTATTTT
TRBV3-1/TRBV3-2	NA	TRBJ2-1	TRBD2	CASSQDGLAGGTYNEQFF	TGTGCCAGCAGCCAAGATGGACTAGCGGGAGGGACCTACAATGAGCAGTTCTTC
TRBV10-1	once	TRBJ2-2	NA	CASSVSLEGGVHRGAVF	TGCGCCAGCAGTGTTTCTTTGGAGGGGGGAGTACACCGGGGAGCTGTTTTT
TRBV18	NA	TRBJ1-1	NA	CASSPRAMNTEAFF	TGTGCCAGCTCACCACGGGCGATGAACACTGAAGCTTTCTTT
TRBV7-8	NA	TRBJ2-3	TRBD2	CASSPPLAGGSHTQYF	TGTGCCAGCAGCCCCCCACTAGCGGGGGGGTCCCATACGCAGTATTTT
TRBV7-6	NA	TRBJ2-1	TRBD2	CASSLWTSGSMDNEQFF	TGTGCCAGCAGCTTGTGGACTAGCGGGAGTATGGACAATGAGCAGTTCTTC
TRBV4-1	NA	TRBJ2-1	TRBD2	CASSRSGSSYNEQFF	TGCGCCAGCAGTCGTAGCGGGAGCTCCTACAATGAGCAGTTCTTC
TRBV19	NA	TRBJ2-2	TRBD2	CASTITSGRSTGELFF	TGTGCCAGTACCATAACTAGCGGGAGGTCCACCGGGGAGCTGTTTTTT
TRBV2	NA	TRBJ2-4	NA	CASNWGPENIQYF	TGTGCCAGCAATTGGGGGCCAGAGAACATTCAGTACTTC
TRBV4-2	NA	TRBJ1-2	NA	CASSQEGGVNYGYTF	TGTGCCAGCAGCCAAGAAGGAGGGGTAAACTATGGCTACACCTTC
TRBV21-1	NA	TRBJ2-7	NA	CASSKGGLAVNYEQYF	TGTGCCAGCAGCAAAGGTGGACTAGCGGTTAACTACGAGCAGTACTTC
TRBV18	NA	TRBJ1-4	NA	CASSPVPMNEKLFF	TGTGCCAGCTCACCGGTACCGATGAATGAAAAACTGTTTTTT